This T cell receptor (beta chain) derives from a study of shared T cell receptors in the human thymus. The CDR3 sequence is 22 residues long. Trimming cost V 4 bases and J 0 bases; bases outside gene matches: 19. CDR1 and CDR2 from the germline V gene are MGHRA and YSYEKL. Profiling relied on immunoSEQ multiplex PCR, and the TCRdb table lists in-frame clones only, not all of them. The sample includes 550,000 to 800,000 clones, 70% to 90% seen only once; the top ten take roughly 0.01%. This same sample was also taken into another study, of human thymus T cells. Turning to that study: Thymic material originated from resections removed in the course of corrective heart surgery.

This chain uses TRBV4-1 with TRBJ2-2; TRBD2 aligns across 11 bases. The specimen sequenced was thymocytes. The sequence was obtained from a girl less than two years old with a congenital heart defect. Here the CDR3 reads CASSRGGEGTSGGHSNTGELFF. As DNA, the CDR3 is TGCGCCAGCAGCCGAGGGGGGGAGGGAACTAGCGGGGGCCACTCGAACACCGGGGAGCTGTTTTTT.